Listed below are T cell receptor beta chains from one sample, sequenced in a study of blood T cell repertoires in COVID-19. Data came from immunoSEQ multiplex PCR; TCRdb stores just in-frame clones and leaves some out. The profile covers over 200,000 clones, with 80% to 90% appearing a single time and roughly 8.8% taken by the ten largest. Sequenced input: peripheral blood. The receptors here all came from a woman between 50 and 59 years old with acute or convalescent COVID-19. Each CDR3 is given with its conserved first and last residue. The D gene is left open where the match is weak. Clone size is shown for a subset of rows, as once, few, many or a class of expanded clone.

TRBV5-1	TRBJ1-6	-	-	CASSPGVGGSPLHF	TGCGCCAGCAGCCCAGGGGTTGGGGGTTCACCCCTCCACTTT
TRBV29-1	TRBJ2-7	-	-	CSVEITPYEQYF	TGCAGCGTTGAAATCACACCCTACGAGCAGTACTTC
TRBV28	TRBJ2-5	-	TRBD1	CASSSNRGYQETQYF	TGTGCCAGCAGTTCTAACAGGGGGTACCAAGAGACCCAGTACTTC
TRBV9	TRBJ2-3	-	TRBD2	CASSVALAAPTDTQYF	TGTGCCAGCAGCGTAGCACTAGCGGCCCCCACAGATACGCAGTATTTT
TRBV28	TRBJ2-3	-	TRBD2	CASTKTSGTDTQYF	TGTGCCAGCACCAAGACTAGCGGGACAGATACGCAGTATTTT
TRBV6-6	TRBJ2-2	-	TRBD1	CASSYGDRGNTGELFF	TGTGCCAGCAGTTACGGGGACAGGGGGAACACCGGGGAGCTGTTTTTT
TRBV2	TRBJ2-5	-	-	CASTRQVQETQYF	TGTGCCAGCACCAGACAGGTCCAAGAGACCCAGTACTTC
TRBV5-1	TRBJ2-1	-	-	CASSLLARGNEQFF	TGCGCCAGCAGCTTGCTAGCCCGTGGGAATGAGCAGTTCTTC
TRBV6-5	TRBJ1-4	-	-	CARIGGRPKLFF	TGTGCCAGGATTGGGGGCCGGCCCAAACTGTTTTTT
TRBV7-9	TRBJ1-6	few	TRBD1	CASRLQGAPLHF	TGTGCCAGCAGATTACAGGGGGCACCCCTCCACTTT
TRBV2	TRBJ1-4	-	TRBD1	CASSPGQGENEKLFF	TGTGCCAGCAGCCCCGGACAGGGAGAAAATGAAAAACTGTTTTTT
TRBV7-9	TRBJ2-7	-	-	CASSPRLVPYEQYF	TGTGCCAGCAGCCCCCGACTTGTCCCCTACGAGCAGTACTTC
TRBV20-1	TRBJ2-4	-	-	CSAIAGTPQYF	TGCAGTGCTATAGCCGGGACTCCACAGTACTTC
TRBV28	TRBJ2-7	-	TRBD2	CATGGGLRALLYF	TGTGCCACCGGGGGGGGGCTGAGGGCTTTGTTGTACTTC
TRBV7-2	TRBJ2-7	once	-	CASSQPGLLTYEQYF	TGTGCCAGCAGCCAGCCGGGACTTTTGACCTACGAGCAGTACTTC
TRBV7-3	TRBJ2-1	-	TRBD2	CASSITSGSSYNEQFF	TGTGCCAGCAGCATAACTAGCGGGAGCTCCTACAATGAGCAGTTCTTC
TRBV9	TRBJ2-3	-	TRBD1	CASSVYDGTVGTDTQYF	TGTGCCAGCAGCGTATACGACGGGACAGTGGGCACAGATACGCAGTATTTT
TRBV24-1	TRBJ1-2	-	-	CATSDEKGGDGYTF	TGTGCCACCAGTGATGAGAAGGGGGGGGATGGCTACACCTTC
TRBV7-9	TRBJ2-3	-	-	CASSLGLSAADTQYF	TGTGCCAGCAGCTTGGGGCTTTCGGCGGCAGATACGCAGTATTTT
TRBV5-1	TRBJ2-2	-	TRBD1	CASSLKQGATGELFF	TGCGCCAGCAGCTTAAAACAGGGGGCGACCGGGGAGCTGTTTTTT
TRBV19	TRBJ1-1	many	TRBD1	CASSFRQGDTEAFF	TGTGCCAGTAGTTTTCGACAGGGAGACACTGAAGCTTTCTTT
TRBV12-3/TRBV12-4	TRBJ2-3	few	-	CASSFWDTHTQYF	TGTGCCAGCAGTTTCTGGGACACACATACGCAGTATTTT
TRBV9	TRBJ2-3	-	TRBD2	CASSVGTSGADTQYF	TGTGCCAGCAGCGTAGGGACTAGCGGGGCAGATACGCAGTATTTT
TRBV24-1	TRBJ2-3	once	-	CATSDFGSSTDTQYF	TGTGCCACCAGTGATTTTGGCTCTAGCACAGATACGCAGTATTTT
TRBV7-8	TRBJ2-1	-	-	CASSLGYSNEQFF	TGTGCCAGCAGCTTAGGCTACAGCAATGAGCAGTTCTTC
TRBV9	TRBJ2-3	-	TRBD2	CASSAHKGEGRVDTQYF	TGTGCCAGCAGCGCTCATAAAGGGGAGGGCCGGGTAGATACGCAGTATTTT
TRBV27	TRBJ2-7	-	-	CASSPRSAYEQYF	TGTGCCAGCAGCCCCAGATCCGCCTACGAGCAGTACTTC
TRBV7-8	TRBJ1-5	-	-	CASSSQGPQHF	TGTGCCAGCAGCTCCCAGGGGCCCCAGCATTTT
TRBV28	TRBJ2-7	-	TRBD1	CASSPGQGESYEQYF	TGTGCCAGCAGCCCCGGACAGGGGGAAAGCTACGAGCAGTACTTC
TRBV10-2	TRBJ2-5	-	-	CASSLVPRGETQYF	TGCGCCAGCAGCCTCGTCCCAAGGGGGGAGACCCAGTACTTC
TRBV28	TRBJ1-2	-	-	CASMDSFYGYTF	TGTGCCAGTATGGACAGTTTCTATGGCTACACCTTC
TRBV23-1	TRBJ1-1	-	-	CASSQSLIKNRRGNTEAFF	TGCGCCAGCAGTCAATCGTTAATAAAGAACAGGCGGGGGAACACTGAAGCTTTCTTT
TRBV27	TRBJ2-5	-	-	CASSTAGLSQETQYF	TGTGCCAGTAGCACCGCGGGACTGAGCCAAGAGACCCAGTACTTC
TRBV19	TRBJ2-1	-	-	CASSIRGLRNEQFF	TGTGCCAGTAGTATCCGGGGTCTAAGAAATGAGCAGTTCTTC
TRBV2	TRBJ1-4	-	-	CASSMWGPNEKLFF	TGTGCCAGCAGTATGTGGGGGCCTAATGAAAAACTGTTTTTT
TRBV28	TRBJ1-2	-	-	CASSPTIEGGGNYGYTF	TGTGCCAGCAGCCCAACGATCGAAGGGGGAGGGAACTATGGCTACACCTTC
TRBV7-3	TRBJ2-4	-	TRBD2	CASSPQGGGNIQYF	TGTGCCAGCAGCCCTCAGGGCGGGGGGAACATTCAGTACTTC
TRBV27	TRBJ2-7	-	TRBD2	CASSTGLAGGEQYF	TGTGCCAGCAGTACGGGACTAGCGGGAGGGGAGCAGTACTTC
TRBV28	TRBJ1-5	-	-	CASSWGGSSNQPQHF	TGTGCCAGCAGCTGGGGGGGGAGTAGCAATCAGCCCCAGCATTTT
TRBV19	TRBJ2-2	-	-	CASSPSDTGELFF	TGTGCCAGTAGTCCCTCTGACACCGGGGAGCTGTTTTTT
TRBV5-3	TRBJ2-7	-	-	CARSTRVLSYEQYF	TGTGCCAGAAGCACCAGGGTTCTGTCCTACGAGCAGTACTTC